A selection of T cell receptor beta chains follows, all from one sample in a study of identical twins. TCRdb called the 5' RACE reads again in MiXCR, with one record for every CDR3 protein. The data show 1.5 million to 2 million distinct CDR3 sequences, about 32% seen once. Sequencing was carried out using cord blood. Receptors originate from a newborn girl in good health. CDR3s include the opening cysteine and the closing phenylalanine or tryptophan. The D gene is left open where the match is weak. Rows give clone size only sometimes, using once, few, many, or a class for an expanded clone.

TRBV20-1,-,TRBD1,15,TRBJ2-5,TGCAGTGCTCCGAACCCCGGGACAGGGGGTGAGACCCAGTACTTC,CSAPNPGTGGETQYF
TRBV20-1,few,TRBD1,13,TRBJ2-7,TGCAGTGCGTGGACAGGGCAAACCTACGAGCAGTACTTC,CSAWTGQTYEQYF
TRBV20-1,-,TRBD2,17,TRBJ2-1,TGCAGTGCTAGACCCGGGACTAGCGGGGGGCTGGTGTTGGAGCAGTTCTTC,CSARPGTSGGLVLEQFF
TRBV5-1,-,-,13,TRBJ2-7,TGCGCCAGCAGCTTTGGCTTCGGCTACGAGCAGTACTTC,CASSFGFGYEQYF
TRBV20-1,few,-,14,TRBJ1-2,TGCAGTGCTAGAGATCTTTCAGGGGACTATGGCTACACCTTC,CSARDLSGDYGYTF
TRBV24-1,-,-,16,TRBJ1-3,TGTGCCACCAGTGATATCTGGAAGGAGGATGGAAACACCATATATTTT,CATSDIWKEDGNTIYF
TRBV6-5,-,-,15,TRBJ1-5,TGTGCCAGCAGTTACTTGGGACCGTTCAATCAGCCCCAGCATTTT,CASSYLGPFNQPQHF
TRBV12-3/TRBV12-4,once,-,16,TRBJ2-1,TGTGCCAGCAGTGCTAAACGTCCGCTACCGTACAATGAGCAGTTCTTC,CASSAKRPLPYNEQFF
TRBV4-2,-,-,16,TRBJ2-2,TGTGCCAGCAGCCCCCTAGAGGGGGGGGACACCGGGGAGCTGTTTTTT,CASSPLEGGDTGELFF
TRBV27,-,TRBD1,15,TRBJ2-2,TGTGCCAGCAGTTTATGGGACAGGCGAGTAGGGGAGCTGTTTTTT,CASSLWDRRVGELFF
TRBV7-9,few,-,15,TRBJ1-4,TGTGCCAGCAGCTTTAGTCACAGAATTAATGAAAAACTGTTTTTT,CASSFSHRINEKLFF
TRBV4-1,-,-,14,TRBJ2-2,TGCGCCAGCAGCCAGCCCCGGTCGATGGGGGAGCTGTTTTTT,CASSQPRSMGELFF
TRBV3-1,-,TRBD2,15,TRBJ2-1,TGTGCCAGCAACCAGCGGGGGGGCTCCTACAATGGGCAGTTCTTC,CASNQRGGSYNGQFF
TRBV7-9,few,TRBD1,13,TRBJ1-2,TGTGCCTTAGAGGGGACAGCGGCATATGGCTACACCTTC,CALEGTAAYGYTF
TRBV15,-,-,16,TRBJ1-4,TGTGCCACCAGCAGAGATCCCGTGATGCCTAATGAAAAACTGTTTTTT,CATSRDPVMPNEKLFF
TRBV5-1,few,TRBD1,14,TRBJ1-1,TGCGCCAGCAGCTTGGGGGACAGGAGGACTGAAGCTTTCTTT,CASSLGDRRTEAFF
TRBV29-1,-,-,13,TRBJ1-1,TGCAGCGTCCGACCGTTGATGAACACTGAAGCTTTCTTT,CSVRPLMNTEAFF
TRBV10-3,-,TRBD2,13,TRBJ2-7,TGTGCCATCAGTGTGAGACTAGCGGAGGGGCAGTACTTC,CAISVRLAEGQYF
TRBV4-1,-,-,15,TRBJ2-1,TGCGCCAGCAGTACCCAAGCGGGCGGGGACAATGAGCAGTTCTTC,CASSTQAGGDNEQFF
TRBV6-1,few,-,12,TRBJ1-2,TGTGCCAGCACCCACAGGAAGGGTGGCTACACCTTC,CASTHRKGGYTF
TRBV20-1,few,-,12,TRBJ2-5,TGCAGTGCTGGGCCAGGGAAAGAGACCCAGTACTTC,CSAGPGKETQYF
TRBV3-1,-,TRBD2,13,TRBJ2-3,TGTGCCAGCAGGGGACTAGATACAGATACGCAGTATTTT,CASRGLDTDTQYF
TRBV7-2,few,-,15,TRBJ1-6,-,CASSVGQGNNSPPHF
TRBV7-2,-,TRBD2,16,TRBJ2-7,TGTGCCAGCGCACTAGCGGGACGTTTTGTCTACAATGAGCAGTACTTC,CASALAGRFVYNEQYF
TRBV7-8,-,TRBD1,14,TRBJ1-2,TGTGCCAGCAGCGCCCGGGACAGGGGCTATGGCTACACCTTC,CASSARDRGYGYTF
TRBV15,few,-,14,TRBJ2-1,TGTGCCACCAGCAGAGACCCAGCTTCGCATGAGCAGTTCTTC,CATSRDPASHEQFF
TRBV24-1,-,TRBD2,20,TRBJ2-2,TGTGCCACCAGTGATTTGAAACGTATAGCGGGGCCTACGAACACCGGGGAGCTGTTTTTT,CATSDLKRIAGPTNTGELFF